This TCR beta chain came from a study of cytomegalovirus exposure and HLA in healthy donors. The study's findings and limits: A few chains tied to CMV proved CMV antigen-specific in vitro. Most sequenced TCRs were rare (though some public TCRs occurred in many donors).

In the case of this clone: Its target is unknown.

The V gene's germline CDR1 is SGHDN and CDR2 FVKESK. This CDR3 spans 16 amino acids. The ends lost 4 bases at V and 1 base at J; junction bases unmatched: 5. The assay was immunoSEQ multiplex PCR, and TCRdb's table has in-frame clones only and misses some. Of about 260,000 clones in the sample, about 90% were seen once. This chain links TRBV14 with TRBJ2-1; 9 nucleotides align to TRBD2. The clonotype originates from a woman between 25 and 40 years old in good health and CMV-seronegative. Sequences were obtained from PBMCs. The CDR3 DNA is TGTGCCAGCAGCCCGATAGCGGGAGTGTCCTACAATGAGCAGTTCTTC. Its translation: CASSPIAGVSYNEQFF.